What follows is one TCR beta chain and its context. Its antigen is currently unknown. CDR1 is KGHDR, CDR2 SFDVKD, per germline. The CDR3 extends over 17 amino acids. V was clipped by 2 bases and J by 3 bases; unmatched bases: 7. Method: immunoSEQ multiplex PCR; TCRdb's copy keeps in-frame clones and lacks some. The repertoire holds 150,000 or so clones, with around nine tenths as singletons. The entry originates in a study of T cell responses to AZD1222 COVID-19 vaccine. Study-level findings and limits: Repertoire collection took place solely once the T cell response had peaked. Dominant CD4 TCR responses targeted spike regions 160-218 and 743-854.

This chain uses TRBV24-1 with TRBJ2-1, with TRBD1 matching over 9 bases. The TCR sequence derives from an adult in good health. The starting material was peripheral blood, obtained on day 0 of AZD1222 vaccination. The CDR3 DNA sequence: TGTGCCACCAGTGATTCGGACAGGGGTTCCCTCTACAATGAGCAGTTCTTC. Translated, it gives CATSDSDRGSLYNEQFF.